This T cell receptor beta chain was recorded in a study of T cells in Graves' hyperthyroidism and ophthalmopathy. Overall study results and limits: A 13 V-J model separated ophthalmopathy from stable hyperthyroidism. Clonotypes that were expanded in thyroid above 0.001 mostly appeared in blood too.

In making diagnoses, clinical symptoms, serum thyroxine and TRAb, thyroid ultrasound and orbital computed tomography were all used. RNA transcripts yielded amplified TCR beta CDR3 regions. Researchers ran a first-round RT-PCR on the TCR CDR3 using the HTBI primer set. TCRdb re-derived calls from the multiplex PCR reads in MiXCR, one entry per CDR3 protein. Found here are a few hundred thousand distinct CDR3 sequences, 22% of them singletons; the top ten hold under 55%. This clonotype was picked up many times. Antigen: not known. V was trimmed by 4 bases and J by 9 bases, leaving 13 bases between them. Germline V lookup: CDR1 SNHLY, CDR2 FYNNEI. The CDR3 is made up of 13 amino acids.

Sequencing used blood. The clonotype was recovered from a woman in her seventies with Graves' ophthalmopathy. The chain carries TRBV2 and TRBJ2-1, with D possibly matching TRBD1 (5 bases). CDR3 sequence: CASSVSERGEQFF. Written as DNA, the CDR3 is TGTGCCAGCAGTGTCTCAGAAAGGGGTGAGCAGTTCTTC.